This TCR beta chain was recovered during a study of Ad26.COV2.S vaccination and SARS-CoV-2 variants. General study points: Vaccinated individuals (as opposed to placebo recipients) had higher spike-specific TCR breadth. Measures of TCR breadth and depth may have fallen short of total T cell responses.

As for treatment: some 19 received Ad26.COV2.S at low or high dose, single or two shots; a few received placebo; per-sample allocation not given. Day 63 following the first vaccine or placebo injection was when the samples were taken. This clone was found many times. Its antigen is still unknown. Other DNA sequences in this sample translate to the same CDR3. TCRdb's table, derived via immunoSEQ multiplex PCR, lists solely in-frame clones and lacks some. Of roughly 500,000 clones listed, 70% to 90% are singletons. Trimming removed 0 bases at V and 1 base at J, with 4 bases between. The germline CDR1 and CDR2 sequences are SGHRS and YFSETQ. The CDR3 totals 13 residues.

This sequence joins TRBV5-1 and TRBJ1-2; D uncertain. The TCR was taken from a person aged 18-65 years who received the Ad26.COV2.S COVID-19 vaccine or a placebo. The sequences come from peripheral blood, collected in a trial of Ad26.COV2.S vaccine versus placebo. For the CDR3, the DNA is TGCGCCAGCAGCTTGGGCGGTAACTATGGCTACACCTTC. It is translated as CASSLGGNYGYTF.